The entry below gives a single TCR beta chain sequence along with its context. Its antigen is not known. Sequenced by immunoSEQ multiplex PCR; TCRdb stores in-frame clones only, minus some. The sample yields tens of thousands of clones, over 75% seen once. This record comes from a study of OX40 agonist ivuxolimab in advanced cancers. Whole-study results and caveats: At 0.1-3.0 mg/kg, partial responders had clonal expansion among the lowest observed. Among T cells, CD8+ cells averaged more expanded clones than CD4+ cells. At doses 0.1 to 3.0 mg/kg, CD4+ and CD8+ clones expanded.

Germline V gene lookup returns CDR1 LGHNT and CDR2 FRNRAP. The CDR3 is 12 residues long. Trimming pared 1 base from V and 11 bases from J, leaving 11 bases between. This receptor was obtained from an adult with an advanced solid tumor such as melanoma, head and neck, liver or kidney cancer. The chain carries TRBV12-5 and TRBJ1-1; D gene ambiguous. The sample was CD4+ or CD8+ T cells sorted from blood, taken in a trial of the OX40 agonist ivuxolimab. The CDR3 region has the DNA TGTGCTAGTGGTTTGGACGCCCAGGTCGCTTTCTTT. Protein: CASGLDAQVAFF.